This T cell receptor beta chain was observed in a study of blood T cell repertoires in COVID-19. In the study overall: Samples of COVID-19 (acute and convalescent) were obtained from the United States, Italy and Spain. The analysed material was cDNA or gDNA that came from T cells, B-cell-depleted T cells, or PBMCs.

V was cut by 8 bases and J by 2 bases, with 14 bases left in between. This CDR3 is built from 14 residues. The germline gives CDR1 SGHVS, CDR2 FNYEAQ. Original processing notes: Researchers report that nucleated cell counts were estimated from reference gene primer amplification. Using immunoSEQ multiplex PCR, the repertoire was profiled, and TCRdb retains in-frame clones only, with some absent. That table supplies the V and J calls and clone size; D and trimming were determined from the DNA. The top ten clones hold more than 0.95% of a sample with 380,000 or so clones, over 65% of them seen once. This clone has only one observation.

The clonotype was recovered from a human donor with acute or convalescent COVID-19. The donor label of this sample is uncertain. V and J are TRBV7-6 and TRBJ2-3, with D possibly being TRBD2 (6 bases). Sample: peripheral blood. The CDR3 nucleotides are TGTGCCAGCGGTAGCGGAACGTACACAGATACGCAGTATTTT. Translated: CASGSGTYTDTQYF.